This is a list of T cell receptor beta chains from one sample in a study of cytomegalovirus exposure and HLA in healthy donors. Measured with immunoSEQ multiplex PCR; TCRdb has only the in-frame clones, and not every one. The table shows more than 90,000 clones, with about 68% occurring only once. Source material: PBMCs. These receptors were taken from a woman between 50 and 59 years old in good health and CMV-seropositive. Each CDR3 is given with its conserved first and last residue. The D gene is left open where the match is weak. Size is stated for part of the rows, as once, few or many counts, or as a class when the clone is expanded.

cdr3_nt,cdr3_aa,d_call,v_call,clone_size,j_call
TGTGCCAGCGACGCAAAGGGGGGGGGAAATTCACCCCTCCACTTT,CASDAKGGGNSPLHF,.,TRBV6-1,once,TRBJ1-6
TGTGCCAGCTCACCAGGACAGGGCGATGGCTACACCTTC,CASSPGQGDGYTF,TRBD1,TRBV18,.,TRBJ1-2
TGTGCCAGCAGCCCGGAGGGGGCCCTCTCCTACAATGAGCAGTTCTTC,CASSPEGALSYNEQFF,.,TRBV7-2,.,TRBJ2-1
TGCGCCAGCAGCTTCGACAGTTATGGCTACACCTTC,CASSFDSYGYTF,.,TRBV5-1,.,TRBJ1-2
TGTGCCAGCAGCACCCGACTAGCGGAGTACGAGACCCAGTACTTC,CASSTRLAEYETQYF,TRBD2,TRBV4-2,.,TRBJ2-5
TGTGCCAGCAGTTACTCTTGGCGGGATGGGTCCGAGCAGTACTTC,CASSYSWRDGSEQYF,.,TRBV6-6,.,TRBJ2-7
TGTGCCAGCAGTTATCGGACAGGGCTATCCTACGAGCTGTACTTC,CASSYRTGLSYELYF,TRBD1,TRBV28,once,TRBJ2-7
TGTGCCAGCAGTTTGCCGGACAGGAAGTATCAGCCCCAGCATTTT,CASSLPDRKYQPQHF,TRBD1,TRBV28,.,TRBJ1-5
TGCGCCAGGGGGACCAGGGGGCCCCGGACTGAAGCTTTCTTT,CARGTRGPRTEAFF,TRBD1,TRBV10-1,.,TRBJ1-1
TGTGCCAGCAGCAAGGGACTCCCCTACGAGCAGTACTTC,CASSKGLPYEQYF,.,TRBV7-2,.,TRBJ2-7
TGTGCCAGCACCTTAACGGTTCGGCGGGATGGTAGCACAGATACGCAGTATTTT,CASTLTVRRDGSTDTQYF,.,TRBV28,.,TRBJ2-3
TGTGCCAGCAGCGGGACAGTCTGGAACACTGAAGCTTTCTTT,CASSGTVWNTEAFF,TRBD1,TRBV27,once,TRBJ1-1
TGTGCCAGCAGTTACACCTATCCTGAGAACACTGAAGCTTTCTTT,CASSYTYPENTEAFF,.,TRBV6-5,.,TRBJ1-1
TGTGCCAGCACTGACGCTAACTATGGCTACACCTTC,CASTDANYGYTF,.,TRBV6-1,.,TRBJ1-2